Below are 3 T cell receptor beta chains sequenced from a single sample in a study of shared T cell receptors in the human thymus. Profiling relied on immunoSEQ multiplex PCR, and the TCRdb table lists in-frame clones only, not all of them. Counted here are under 700,000 clones, around 78% occurring once; the ten biggest clones make up more than 0.01%. This sample was also put to use in a study of human thymus T cells.

The sample was thymocytes. These receptors were taken from a boy younger than two with a congenital heart defect.

This rearrangement joins TRBV5-1 to TRBJ2-5; D might be TRBD1 (5 bases). Trimming took 3 bases from V and 5 from J, leaving 20 bases between them. The CDR3 sequence is 16 residues long. Germline-derived CDR1 and CDR2 are SGHRS and YFSETQ. The CDR3 bases are TGCGCCAGCAGCTGCGCCCGTGGCAGGGCGAAGGAGACCCAGTACTTC. It translates to CASSCARGRAKETQYF.

This chain uses TRBV15 with TRBJ2-1; D is unclear. Per the germline V gene, CDR1 is LNHNV and CDR2 is YYDKDF (reference sequence). Trimming stripped 0 bases from V and 3 bases from J, with 6 bases between. The length of the CDR3 is 14 residues. The chain's CDR3 is CATSREFNYNEQFF. In DNA, the CDR3 is TGTGCCACCAGCAGAGAATTTAACTACAATGAGCAGTTCTTC.

The chain employs TRBV2 and TRBJ2-1; 7 positions match TRBD1. This CDR3 has 15 amino acids. Per germline, CDR1 SNHLY and CDR2 FYNNEI. Germline trimming cut 10 bases from V and 2 bases from J; bases unmatched to any gene: 11. The CDR3 DNA follows: TGTGCCATCCACACCCGGGACAGCCCCTACAATGAGCAGTTCTTC. Encoded protein: CAIHTRDSPYNEQFF. Full variable domain (outside the CDR3, taken from reference TRBV2 and TRBJ2-1): EPEVTQTPSHQVTQMGQEVILRCVPISNHLYFYWYRQILGQKVEFLVSFYNNEISEKSEIFDDQFSVERPDGSNFTLKIRSTKLEDSAMYFCAIHTRDSPYNEQFFGPGTRLTVL.